This T cell receptor (beta chain) emerged from a study of identical twins. TCRdb reprocessed the 5' RACE reads with MiXCR, giving one entry per CDR3 protein. The top ten hold over 2.5% of the sample, which has approximately 500,000 distinct CDR3 sequences, more than 20% seen once. Points from the study as a whole: A partial confounding effect on zero-insertion analyses could come from invariant MAIT and iNKT cells.

In regard to this clonotype: Its antigen remains unidentified.

The CDR3 consists of 14 residues. CDR1 is LNHNV, CDR2 YYDKDF, per germline (reference sequence). Trimming stripped 1 base from V and 10 bases from J, with 14 bases between. This same sample was also taken into another study, of T cells expressing NK-cell markers.

The rearrangement links TRBV15 to TRBJ2-1; TRBD1 might be the D (5 bases). The receptor comes from a woman under 30 in good health. Sample: CD4+ T cells sorted from blood. The CDR3 coding sequence is TGTGCCACCAGCAGAGGGGCAGGGCCTTGGGAGCAGTTCTTC. It codes for CATSRGAGPWEQFF. Looking up the rest from reference TRBV15 and TRBJ2-1 gives the full variable domain: DAMVIQNPRYQVTQFGKPVTLSCSQTLNHNVMYWYQQKSSQAPKLLFHYYDKDFNNEADTPDNFQSRRPNTSFCFLDIRSPGLGDTAMYLCATSRGAGPWEQFFGPGTRLTVL.